The rows below give T cell receptor beta chains drawn from one sample of a study of blood T cells in healthy people across ages. TCRdb fed the 5' RACE reads into MiXCR, producing one record per CDR3 protein. The data contain about 570,000 distinct CDR3 sequences, about 25% of them singletons. This sample also appeared in a second study, on T cells of mothers and their children.

What was sequenced was blood. The receptors come from a boy younger than 10 in good health. The CDR3 runs from the conserved cysteine through the conserved F or W. Fields, in order: D gene, J gene, clone size, V gene, CDR3 protein, CDR3 DNA. D genes are given only for firm matches. The size field is filled for only some rows; it gives once, few, many or a size class.

d_call: TRBD2; j_call: TRBJ2-1; clone_size: few; v_call: TRBV20-1; cdr3_aa: CSASTPGLEISEQFF; cdr3_nt: TGCAGTGCCTCGACACCGGGACTAGAGATCTCTGAGCAGTTCTTC
d_call: .; j_call: TRBJ2-7; clone_size: .; v_call: TRBV6-6; cdr3_aa: CASRKDRLAYEQYF; cdr3_nt: TGTGCCAGCAGGAAGGACAGACTGGCCTACGAGCAGTACTTC
d_call: TRBD2; j_call: TRBJ2-1; clone_size: few; v_call: TRBV20-1; cdr3_aa: CSGVSIRGGLNEQFF; cdr3_nt: TGCAGTGGGGTATCTATACGGGGGGGACTCAATGAGCAGTTCTTC
d_call: .; j_call: TRBJ2-4; clone_size: .; v_call: TRBV20-1; cdr3_aa: CSASVTGSGNIQYF; cdr3_nt: TGCAGTGCTTCTGTGACAGGGAGCGGGAACATTCAGTACTTC
d_call: TRBD1; j_call: TRBJ1-4; clone_size: .; v_call: TRBV10-3; cdr3_aa: CAISESEGADNEKLFF; cdr3_nt: TGTGCCATCAGTGAGTCCGAGGGGGCCGATAATGAAAAACTGTTTTTT
d_call: TRBD1; j_call: TRBJ2-7; clone_size: .; v_call: TRBV28; cdr3_aa: CASSYGQGILDYEQYF; cdr3_nt: TGTGCCAGCAGTTATGGACAGGGGATCTTAGACTACGAGCAGTACTTC
d_call: TRBD1; j_call: TRBJ1-1; clone_size: few; v_call: TRBV7-3; cdr3_aa: CASSGSGGGHTEAFF; cdr3_nt: TGTGCCAGCAGCGGATCAGGGGGCGGACACACTGAAGCTTTCTTT
d_call: .; j_call: TRBJ2-7; clone_size: .; v_call: TRBV27; cdr3_aa: CASSPTPGLTGEQYF; cdr3_nt: TGTGCCAGCAGTCCGACGCCGGGACTGACAGGAGAGCAGTACTTC
d_call: .; j_call: TRBJ1-1; clone_size: few; v_call: TRBV6-6; cdr3_aa: CASAPPRGNTEAFF; cdr3_nt: TGTGCCAGCGCCCCCCCCAGGGGGAACACTGAAGCTTTCTTT
d_call: TRBD2; j_call: TRBJ2-5; clone_size: .; v_call: TRBV3-1; cdr3_aa: CASISSGEETQYF; cdr3_nt: TGTGCCAGCATCTCTAGCGGGGAGGAGACCCAGTACTTC
d_call: .; j_call: TRBJ2-4; clone_size: few; v_call: TRBV3-1; cdr3_aa: CASGSNIQYF; cdr3_nt: TGTGCCAGCGGCTCTAACATTCAGTACTTC
d_call: .; j_call: TRBJ2-7; clone_size: .; v_call: TRBV27; cdr3_aa: CASSSATALYEQYF; cdr3_nt: TGTGCCAGCAGTTCAGCGACAGCCCTCTACGAGCAGTACTTC
d_call: TRBD2; j_call: TRBJ2-5; clone_size: few; v_call: TRBV6-2/TRBV6-3; cdr3_aa: CASSYPRDYSPETQYF; cdr3_nt: TGTGCCAGCAGTTACCCTCGGGACTATTCTCCCGAAACCCAGTACTTC
d_call: TRBD2; j_call: TRBJ2-5; clone_size: few; v_call: TRBV7-9; cdr3_aa: CASSSTQREGETQYF; cdr3_nt: TGTGCCAGCAGCTCGACGCAGCGGGAGGGGGAGACCCAGTACTTC
d_call: TRBD2; j_call: TRBJ2-7; clone_size: few; v_call: TRBV20-1; cdr3_aa: CSATGLAGGPYEQYF; cdr3_nt: TGCAGTGCTACTGGACTAGCGGGAGGGCCCTACGAGCAGTACTTC
d_call: .; j_call: TRBJ2-3; clone_size: .; v_call: TRBV7-9; cdr3_aa: CASKEEGLTDTQYF; cdr3_nt: TGTGCCAGCAAGGAGGAGGGGTTAACAGATACGCAGTATTTT
d_call: .; j_call: TRBJ1-1; clone_size: .; v_call: TRBV7-9; cdr3_aa: CASSPLTATEAFF; cdr3_nt: TGTGCCAGCAGCCCGCTTACAGCCACTGAAGCTTTCTTT
d_call: .; j_call: TRBJ2-1; clone_size: few; v_call: TRBV4-3; cdr3_aa: CASSQEWTHRGGNEQFF; cdr3_nt: TGCGCCAGCAGCCAAGAATGGACCCACAGGGGGGGCAATGAGCAGTTCTTC
d_call: .; j_call: TRBJ1-5; clone_size: few; v_call: TRBV5-1; cdr3_aa: CASSLAFFSNQPQHF; cdr3_nt: TGCGCCAGCAGCTTAGCCTTTTTTAGCAATCAGCCCCAGCATTTT
d_call: .; j_call: TRBJ2-7; clone_size: few; v_call: TRBV6-2/TRBV6-3; cdr3_aa: CAGRRDTAYEQYF; cdr3_nt: TGTGCCGGTCGACGGGACACAGCCTACGAGCAGTACTTC
d_call: .; j_call: TRBJ1-5; clone_size: few; v_call: TRBV6-2/TRBV6-3; cdr3_aa: CASSMTGAMVGPQHF; cdr3_nt: TGTGCCAGCAGCATGACAGGTGCCATGGTCGGGCCCCAGCATTTT
d_call: .; j_call: TRBJ2-2; clone_size: few; v_call: TRBV25-1; cdr3_aa: CASSELAGVGDTGELFF; cdr3_nt: TGTGCCAGCAGTGAATTGGCCGGGGTGGGGGACACCGGGGAGCTGTTTTTT
d_call: TRBD1; j_call: TRBJ2-1; clone_size: many; v_call: TRBV3-1; cdr3_aa: CASSEGTGTYNEQFF; cdr3_nt: TGTGCCAGCAGTGAAGGGACAGGCACCTACAATGAGCAGTTCTTC
d_call: .; j_call: TRBJ2-7; clone_size: many; v_call: TRBV2; cdr3_aa: CASSRAAGNEQYF; cdr3_nt: TGTGCCAGCAGCCGGGCAGCTGGCAACGAGCAGTACTTC
d_call: TRBD2; j_call: TRBJ2-7; clone_size: .; v_call: TRBV2; cdr3_aa: CASSETSGRDF; cdr3_nt: TGTGCCAGCAGTGAAACTAGCGGGAGGGACTTC
d_call: TRBD2; j_call: TRBJ2-1; clone_size: once; v_call: TRBV20-1; cdr3_aa: CSARALRGASSRYNEQFF; cdr3_nt: TGCAGTGCTAGAGCGCTGCGGGGGGCCTCCTCGAGGTACAATGAGCAGTTCTTC
d_call: TRBD2; j_call: TRBJ2-2; clone_size: .; v_call: TRBV30; cdr3_aa: CAWSGSAGGNTGELFF; cdr3_nt: TGTGCCTGGAGTGGATCAGCGGGAGGAAACACCGGGGAGCTGTTTTTT
d_call: .; j_call: TRBJ2-3; clone_size: .; v_call: TRBV20-1; cdr3_aa: CSARGPRHTQYF; cdr3_nt: TGCAGTGCTAGAGGCCCACGTCATACGCAGTATTTT
d_call: TRBD1; j_call: TRBJ1-1; clone_size: .; v_call: TRBV6-6; cdr3_aa: CASTIPPGQMNTEAFF; cdr3_nt: TGTGCCAGCACCATACCTCCGGGACAGATGAACACTGAAGCTTTCTTT
d_call: .; j_call: TRBJ2-3; clone_size: few; v_call: TRBV30; cdr3_aa: CAWSPRAPDTQYF; cdr3_nt: TGTGCCTGGAGCCCGCGGGCTCCAGATACGCAGTATTTT
d_call: .; j_call: TRBJ1-3; clone_size: few; v_call: TRBV18; cdr3_aa: CASSPPVLSTGNTIYF; cdr3_nt: TGTGCCAGCTCACCACCGGTCCTCTCCACCGGAAACACCATATATTTT
d_call: TRBD2; j_call: TRBJ2-5; clone_size: few; v_call: TRBV25-1; cdr3_aa: CASSAKGLAGGTQYF; cdr3_nt: TGTGCCAGCAGTGCCAAAGGACTAGCGGGGGGGACCCAGTACTTC
d_call: .; j_call: TRBJ2-5; clone_size: .; v_call: TRBV27; cdr3_aa: CASSSNGKTQYF; cdr3_nt: TGTGCCAGCAGTTCCAATGGGAAGACCCAGTACTTC
d_call: .; j_call: TRBJ2-1; clone_size: few; v_call: TRBV12-3/TRBV12-4; cdr3_aa: CASSSWTAQSSYNEQFF; cdr3_nt: TGTGCCAGCAGCTCGTGGACAGCCCAGAGCTCCTACAATGAGCAGTTCTTC
d_call: TRBD2; j_call: TRBJ2-5; clone_size: many; v_call: TRBV4-3; cdr3_aa: CASSQRGGSTETQYF; cdr3_nt: TGCGCCAGCAGCCAAAGGGGCGGGAGCACGGAGACCCAGTACTTC
d_call: TRBD2; j_call: TRBJ2-3; clone_size: .; v_call: TRBV12-5; cdr3_aa: CASGLVRLAGGHTDTQYF; cdr3_nt: TGTGCTAGTGGTTTGGTAAGGTTAGCGGGAGGACACACAGATACGCAGTATTTT
d_call: TRBD2; j_call: TRBJ2-5; clone_size: .; v_call: TRBV5-1; cdr3_aa: CASSLPSGRASEQYF; cdr3_nt: TGCGCCAGCAGCCTACCAAGCGGGAGGGCCAGTGAGCAGTACTTC
d_call: .; j_call: TRBJ1-5; clone_size: .; v_call: TRBV27; cdr3_aa: CASSRRGWNQPQHF; cdr3_nt: TGTGCCAGCAGTCGGCGCGGTTGGAATCAGCCCCAGCATTTT
d_call: TRBD2; j_call: TRBJ2-7; clone_size: few; v_call: TRBV20-1; cdr3_aa: CSAPGLALDEQYF; cdr3_nt: TGCAGTGCCCCGGGACTAGCTCTCGACGAGCAGTACTTC
d_call: TRBD1; j_call: TRBJ1-4; clone_size: few; v_call: TRBV27; cdr3_aa: CASSLIGGTGNNEKLFF; cdr3_nt: TGTGCCAGCAGTTTGATTGGCGGGACAGGGAATAATGAAAAACTGTTTTTT
d_call: TRBD1; j_call: TRBJ2-2; clone_size: .; v_call: TRBV29-1; cdr3_aa: CSVTQGTGELFF; cdr3_nt: TGCAGCGTCACACAGGGGACCGGGGAGCTGTTTTTT
d_call: .; j_call: TRBJ2-5; clone_size: .; v_call: TRBV11-2; cdr3_aa: CASSLEMKTQYF; cdr3_nt: TGTGCCAGCAGCTTAGAAATGAAGACCCAGTACTTC